The sequence of this T cell receptor (beta chain) was determined in a study of memory CD4+ T cells and cytomegalovirus serostatus. This clone was seen a handful of times. CDR3 length equals 15 residues. The trim removed 4 bases at V and 8 bases at J, leaving 10 bases unmatched. Germline V gene sequence: CDR1 SGHRS, CDR2 YFSETQ. Single viable CD3+CD4+CD8-CD45RO+ cells were sorted as the memory CD4+ T cells. Here immunoSEQ multiplex PCR was the method, and the copy in TCRdb shows in-frame clones only, minus some. The sample records approximately 92,000 clones, around 80% being singletons. The sequencing sample was made of memory CD4+ T cells from blood. The TCR was taken from an adult in good health and CMV-seropositive. V usage is TRBV5-1 and J usage is TRBJ2-1; 9 positions match TRBD1. The CDR3 here is CASSLMTGGQDEQFF. In nucleotides, the CDR3 is TGCGCCAGCAGCCTGATGACAGGGGGTCAGGATGAGCAGTTCTTC.